This TCR beta chain was identified in a study of control samples from healthy donors and cancer patients. Method: immunoSEQ multiplex PCR; TCRdb's copy keeps in-frame clones and lacks some. Here the sample spans tens of thousands of clones, roughly 91% being singletons. Sequencing input: blood. This sequence was found in a man aged 45 to 65 in good health.

CDR3 coding DNA: TGTGCCACGGGAACGGAAAAACTGTTTTTT. Translation gives CATGTEKLFF. This rearrangement joins TRBV19 to TRBJ1-4, with D hard to call. Trimming took 10 bases from V and 8 from J, leaving 8 bases between them. CDR1 is LNHDA and CDR2 is SQIVND in the germline V gene (reference sequence). This CDR3 is built from 10 residues.